The 31 T cell receptor beta chains presented below share a single source sample, sequenced in a study of blood T cell repertoires in COVID-19. Measured with immunoSEQ multiplex PCR; TCRdb has only the in-frame clones, and not every one. The data show some 170,000 clones, roughly 84% seen once. Source material: PBMCs or T cells enriched from blood (not recorded which). The receptor source for this set is a man between 50 and 59 years old who had recovered from COVID-19.

This CDR3 is CASSVGVGEGETQYF. The CDR3 region has the DNA TGTGCCAGCAGCGTAGGGGTAGGGGAGGGGGAGACCCAGTACTTC. The chain uses TRBV9 and TRBJ2-5; 7 nucleotides match TRBD2. This CDR3 spans 15 amino acids. J lost 5 bases, V lost 0 bases, and 7 bases had no gene match. The V gene's germline CDR1 is SGDLS and CDR2 YYNGEE.

The chain employs TRBV7-9 and TRBJ2-7; D is perhaps TRBD2 (5 bases). Germline assignment: CDR1 SEHNR and CDR2 FQNEAQ (reference sequence). There are 14 residues in the CDR3. The V end was cut by 0 bases, the J end by 2 bases, with 8 bases between. CDR3 DNA sequence: TGTGCCAGCAGCTTAGCGAGGGTCCCCTACGAGCAGTACTTC. Its translation is CASSLARVPYEQYF.

The CDR3 is CASSPYTGANVLTF. In DNA, the CDR3 is TGCGCCAGCAGCCCTTACACTGGGGCCAACGTCCTGACTTTC. The chain recombines TRBV5-1 with TRBJ2-6; D not certain. Between the trimmed V and J ends, which lost 4 bases and 2 bases, there was a span of 7 bases. The CDR3 spans 14 residues. From germline, CDR1 is SGHRS and CDR2 YFSETQ.

This clone has more than one count but fewer than ten. CDR3 nucleotides: TGTGCCAGCGGGCAGACCAGCTTTAATGAAAAACTGTTTTTT. Its protein product is CASGQTSFNEKLFF. The J gene is TRBJ1-4, the V gene TRBV6-5; no clear D. V shed 8 bases and J shed 4 bases, with 14 bases lying between them. CDR1 MNHEY and CDR2 SVGAGI come from the germline V gene. This CDR3 is 14 amino acids long.

The rearrangement joins TRBV7-8 to TRBJ1-2, with 9 bases aligning to TRBD1. The V gene end was trimmed by 3 bases and the J gene end by 8 bases; junction bases not matched to a gene: 10. CDR1 is SGHVS, CDR2 FQNEAQ, per germline. The CDR3 has 15 residues. As DNA, the CDR3 is TGTGCCAGCAGCTTCTTGCGGACAGGGGCGGGGGGCTACACCTTC. Translation gives CASSFLRTGAGGYTF.

The CDR3 nucleotides are TGTGCCAGCAGTCCCACGGGGGGGCCAAACTATGGCTACACCTTC. This encodes CASSPTGGPNYGYTF. The chain recombines TRBV27 with TRBJ1-2; possibly TRBD1 for D (6 bases). The length of the CDR3 is 15 residues. V was pared by 5 bases and J by 2 bases, with 15 bases between. Germline V gives CDR1 MNHEY, CDR2 SMNVEV (reference sequence).

This clone was seen more than once but under ten times. The V and J genes are TRBV4-1 and TRBJ1-1, with no clear D. V shed 2 bases and J shed 1 base, with 11 bases lying between them. This CDR3 has 15 residues. Germline CDR1 reads MGHRA; CDR2 reads YSYEKL. CDR3 in amino acids: CASSQPLAQNTEAFF. CDR3 sequence (DNA): TGCGCCAGCAGCCAACCCCTGGCTCAGAACACTGAAGCTTTCTTT.

The CDR3 DNA is TGTGCCACCAGCAGAGACCCGACTAGTTCACCCCTCCACTTT. Translating it yields CATSRDPTSSPLHF. This chain uses TRBV15 with TRBJ1-6; no clear D gene. Trimming removed 0 bases at V and 9 bases at J, with 9 bases between. CDR1 is LNHNV, CDR2 YYDKDF, per germline (reference sequence). The CDR3 totals 14 residues.

This rearrangement joins TRBV7-9 to TRBJ2-3; D possibly corresponds to TRBD2 (6 bases). Germline V gene data show CDR1 as SEHNR and CDR2 as FQNEAQ (reference sequence). This CDR3 spans 16 amino acids. V lost 5 bases to trimming and J lost 4 bases, with 19 bases between them. The DNA for the CDR3 is TGTGCCAGCAGCGAAGACAGCGGGTTTGGGGCAGATACGCAGTATTTT. Its protein product is CASSEDSGFGADTQYF.

Worth noting for this clone: Possible read error: a much larger clone is one base away. The chain carries TRBV11-2 and TRBJ2-7; 9 bases match TRBD1. The CDR3 is 14 amino acids. With V trimmed by 5 bases and J by 3 bases, 5 bases remained unmatched. Germline values: CDR1 SGHAT, CDR2 FQNNGV. For the CDR3, the DNA is TGTGCCAGCAGCCACCCGGGACAGGGCTACGAGCAGTACTTC. This encodes CASSHPGQGYEQYF.

This chain connects TRBV7-2 to TRBJ1-1; the D gene is possibly TRBD1 (6 bases). Germline lookup yields CDR1 SGHTA and CDR2 FQGNSA. This CDR3 region has 12 residues. V lost 3 bases to trimming and J lost 11 bases, with 13 bases between them. In DNA form, the CDR3 reads TGTGCCAGCAGCTTTCCAGGGGCTAAGGCTTTCTTT. It encodes CASSFPGAKAFF.

The chain carries TRBV30 and TRBJ1-3, with D perhaps TRBD1 (5 bases). Between the trimmed V and J ends, which lost 3 bases and 3 bases, there was a span of 12 bases. CDR3 length equals 14 residues. CDR1 and CDR2 (germline): GTSNPN, SVGIG (reference sequence). The CDR3 loop is CAWRRQGGGNTIYF. Here the CDR3 DNA reads TGTGCCTGGAGAAGGCAGGGTGGTGGAAACACCATATATTTT.

The rearrangement uses TRBV5-1 and TRBJ1-2; D remains unclear. The germline V gene has CDR1 SGHRS and CDR2 YFSETQ. This CDR3 comprises 14 residues. V lost 0 bases, J lost 3 bases, and 9 bases lay in between. The CDR3: CASSLANSYYGYTF. The CDR3 DNA reads TGCGCCAGCAGCTTGGCCAACAGCTACTATGGCTACACCTTC.

The CDR3 is CASSRDSTDNQPQHF. Here the CDR3 DNA reads TGCGCCAGCAGCCGGGACAGTACAGACAATCAGCCCCAGCATTTT. The chain links TRBV4-1 to TRBJ1-5; TRBD1 matches 7 bases. The CDR3 totals 15 residues. The germline V gene encodes CDR1 MGHRA and CDR2 YSYEKL. The J segment lost 3 bases and the V segment lost 4 bases, leaving 6 bases of the junction unmatched.

The chain carries TRBV7-9 and TRBJ2-1, with TRBD1 identical over 10 bases. With 6 bases clipped from V and 8 bases from J, the junction kept 7 bases outside the gene matches. The CDR3 sequence is 14 residues long. Per the germline V gene, CDR1 is SEHNR and CDR2 is FQNEAQ (reference sequence). The CDR3 nucleotides read TGTGCCAGCAGTACGACAGGGGGCTTAGATGAGCAGTTCTTC. Protein sequence: CASSTTGGLDEQFF.

This clone came up a few times. The CDR3 spells CASGGQYYGYTF. CDR3 sequence (DNA): TGTGCCAGCGGGGGACAGTACTATGGCTACACCTTC. The chain uses TRBV3-1 (or the pseudogene TRBV3-2) and TRBJ1-2; 7 positions match TRBD1. The trim removed 8 bases at V and 3 bases at J, leaving 3 bases unmatched. The CDR3 consists of 12 residues. Germline V gives CDR1 LGHDT, CDR2 YNNKEL (reference sequence).

The CDR3 sequence: CASCRGGASYEQYF. In DNA, the CDR3 is TGTGCCAGCTGTAGGGGGGGGGCGTCCTACGAGCAGTACTTC. The rearrangement uses TRBV6-5 and TRBJ2-7; a possible D gene is TRBD2 (7 bases). The CDR3 has 14 residues. Trimming stripped 8 bases from V and 1 base from J, with 15 bases between. From germline, CDR1 is MNHEY and CDR2 SVGAGI.

The rearrangement links TRBV7-9 to TRBJ2-7, with D possibly being TRBD1 (6 bases). With 5 bases removed from V and 8 bases from J, the gap between germline ends came to 19 bases. In germline, CDR1 is SEHNR, CDR2 FQNEAQ (reference sequence). There are 14 residues in the CDR3. The CDR3 spells CASSASGTGTQQYF. CDR3 DNA: TGTGCCAGCAGCGCGTCCGGCACAGGGACACAGCAGTACTTC.

The V and J genes are TRBV9 and TRBJ2-2; D perhaps matches TRBD1 (7 bases). V was pared by 0 bases and J by 4 bases, with 10 bases between. Germline values: CDR1 SGDLS, CDR2 YYNGEE. The CDR3 loop spans 15 amino acids. CDR3 region: CASSVDRGGTGELFF. Here the CDR3 DNA reads TGTGCCAGCAGCGTAGACAGGGGAGGCACCGGGGAGCTGTTTTTT.

V is TRBV6-1 and J is TRBJ2-7; TRBD1 agrees at 7 bases. The CDR3 is made up of 14 amino acids. V lost 2 bases to trimming and J lost 7 bases; unmatched junction nucleotides: 8. From germline, CDR1 is MNHNS and CDR2 SASEGT. The CDR3 coding sequence is TGTGCCAGCAGTGAACACGCGAGGGGGCCAGAGCAGTACTTC. It codes for CASSEHARGPEQYF.

The chain carries TRBV12-3 or TRBV12-4 and TRBJ1-4, with 7 nucleotides matching TRBD1. The CDR3 spans 13 residues. J gave up 8 bases and V 5 bases, and 5 bases lay outside the gene matches. The CDR3 sequence: CASSPGTAEKLFF. In DNA form, the CDR3 reads TGTGCCAGCAGTCCCGGGACAGCCGAAAAACTGTTTTTT.

The chain employs TRBV5-1 and TRBJ1-2; 7 nucleotides agree with TRBD1. Germline CDR1 SGHRS, CDR2 YFSETQ. The V gene end was trimmed by 3 bases and the J gene end by 5 bases; junction bases not matched to a gene: 16. This CDR3 has 17 amino acids. CDR3 sequence: CASSSRQGFAGAYGYTF. DNA of the CDR3: TGCGCCAGCAGCTCTAGACAGGGCTTTGCCGGGGCATATGGCTACACCTTC.

This clone was seen once. The V call is TRBV29-1, the J call TRBJ1-1; no clear D gene. The CDR3 is 13 amino acids. The germline V gene encodes CDR1 SQVTM and CDR2 ANQGSEA. Trimming removed 3 bases from V and 0 bases from J, with 8 bases in between. The CDR3 bases are TGCAGCGTTGATCACAGCTTGAACACTGAAGCTTTCTTT. Amino acid sequence: CSVDHSLNTEAFF.

The chain recombines TRBV11-3 with TRBJ1-6; D ambiguous. V lost 3 bases to trimming and J lost 10 bases, with 10 bases between them. Germline lookup yields CDR1 SGHNT and CDR2 YENEEA. CDR3 length: 13 residues. CDR3 amino acids: CASSFGPGSPLHF. The CDR3 nucleotides read TGTGCCAGCAGCTTCGGACCGGGATCACCCCTCCACTTT.

This sequence joins TRBV2 and TRBJ1-2; 9 bases line up with TRBD1. The V segment lost 0 bases and the J segment 8 bases; nucleotides outside the gene matches: 4. This CDR3 spans 14 amino acids. CDR1 and CDR2 (germline): SNHLY, FYNNEI. CDR3 coding DNA: TGTGCCAGCAGTGAAGCGGGGACAGGGCGCGGCTACACCTTC. Translated, it gives CASSEAGTGRGYTF.

In this sample, this clone turned up a few times. The rearrangement links TRBV5-1 to TRBJ1-1, with D possibly being TRBD1 (6 bases). This CDR3 region has 18 residues. V dropped 0 bases and J dropped 4 bases, with 22 bases sitting between them. CDR1 is SGHRS, CDR2 YFSETQ, per germline. The CDR3 nucleotides read TGCGCCAGCAGCTTGGTTTCAGGGGCGCCGGGTTTGACCACTGAAGCTTTCTTT. It specifies CASSLVSGAPGLTTEAFF.

The CDR3 sequence: CASSLGVESWETQYF. As DNA, the CDR3 is TGCGCCAGCAGCTTGGGGGTGGAGAGTTGGGAGACCCAGTACTTC. J is TRBJ2-5 and V is TRBV5-1; no clear D gene. Germline values: CDR1 SGHRS, CDR2 YFSETQ. V was cut by 0 bases and J by 5 bases, with 14 bases left in between. The CDR3 contains 15 residues.

The chain employs TRBV6-5 and TRBJ1-3, with 7 bases matching TRBD1. CDR3 size: 13 residues. V shed 5 bases and J 4 bases; nucleotides not matched to a gene: 2. The germline gives CDR1 MNHEY, CDR2 SVGAGI. DNA for the CDR3: TGTGCCAGCAGTCGGGACAGAGGAAACACCATATATTTT. Protein product: CASSRDRGNTIYF.

This clone turned up a few times. The gene calls are TRBV6-4 and TRBJ2-3, with TRBD1 matching 12 bases. The CDR3 is 16 residues long. V shed 2 bases and J 4 bases; nucleotides not matched to a gene: 4. Germline CDR1 MRHNA, CDR2 SNTAGT. The CDR3 bases are TGTGCCAGCAGTGACGATGGGACAGGGGGCGCAGATACGCAGTATTTT. This gives the protein CASSDDGTGGADTQYF.

A few counts support this clone. The DNA for the CDR3 is TGTGCCAGCAGCTTAGGCGGAGCAGGGGGGACCTACGAGCAGTACTTC. Translating it yields CASSLGGAGGTYEQYF. The rearrangement joins TRBV7-2 to TRBJ2-7; a possible D gene is TRBD1 (7 bases). The CDR3 sequence is 16 residues long. Germline V gives CDR1 SGHTA, CDR2 FQGNSA. Trimming cost V 1 base and J 2 bases, with 15 bases left between them.

This clone showed up just a few times. This rearrangement joins TRBV21-1 to TRBJ1-2; the table's TRBD1 call for D was not verified on the DNA. TRBV21-1 is annotated as a pseudogene. The CDR3 spans 15 residues. For the CDR3, the DNA is TGTGCCAGCGAGGACAGCAAGGCCTGTAACTATGGCTACACCTTC. It codes for CASEDSKACNYGYTF.